In its sample, the clone carrying this TCR beta chain was seen many times. The antigen is not known. The source of the sample is a study of neurological immune-mediated disorders. Overall study findings and caveats: No CDR3 amino acid sequences were shared by expanded clones across subjects, suggesting private repertoires in all groups.

Time point indicated: longitudinal time-point 3. The cDNA was produced through 5'RACE with 10-nucleotide random UMIs. Via MiXCR, TCRdb re-called the 5' RACE reads, giving one row per CDR3 protein. The sample shows tens of thousands of distinct CDR3 sequences, approximately 15% of them seen only once. Germline assignment: CDR1 SNHLY and CDR2 FYNNEI. The CDR3 contains 12 residues. V lost 1 base and J lost 4, with 5 bases in between. Sequenced sample: PBMCs. This clonotype was obtained from a man younger than 40 in good health. The V gene is TRBV2, the J gene TRBJ2-7; no reliable D call. The CDR3 sequence is CASSEVVYEQYF. The DNA for the CDR3 is TGTGCCAGCAGTGAAGTAGTTTACGAGCAGTACTTC. Combining the CDR3 with reference TRBV2 and TRBJ2-7 gives the whole variable domain EPEVTQTPSHQVTQMGQEVILRCVPISNHLYFYWYRQILGQKVEFLVSFYNNEISEKSEIFDDQFSVERPDGSNFTLKIRSTKLEDSAMYFCASSEVVYEQYFGPGTRLTVT.